This TCR beta chain comes out of a study of identifying expanded T cells in peripheral blood. This CDR3 region has 14 residues. Germline V gene lookup returns CDR1 KGHSH and CDR2 LQKENI. The V and J ends lost 4 bases and 0 bases respectively, with 9 bases between them. No infections or other immune events were documented during collection. A word on this clone: Its antigen is unknown.

TCRdb's copy holds only in-frame clones and misses some; the assay was immunoSEQ multiplex PCR. The sample has around 56,000 clones, about four fifths seen once. General study points: Variance in clone template counts between approximately two-week samples significantly increased with total template count across all healthy donors.

This sequence joins TRBV18 and TRBJ1-1; D is perhaps TRBD1 (5 bases). The TCR was taken from a person aged 18 to 75 in good health. The sample was blood. CDR3: CASSQDRLNTEAFF. The CDR3 DNA sequence: TGTGCCAGCTCACAAGACAGATTGAACACTGAAGCTTTCTTT.